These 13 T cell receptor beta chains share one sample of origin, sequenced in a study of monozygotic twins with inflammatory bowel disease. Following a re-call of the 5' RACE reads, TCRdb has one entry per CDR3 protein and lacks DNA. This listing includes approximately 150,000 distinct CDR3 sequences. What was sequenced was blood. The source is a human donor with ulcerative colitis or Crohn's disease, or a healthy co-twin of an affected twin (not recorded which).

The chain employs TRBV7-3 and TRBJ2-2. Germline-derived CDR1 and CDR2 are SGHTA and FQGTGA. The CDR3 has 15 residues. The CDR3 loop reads CASSSDQQWNGELFF.

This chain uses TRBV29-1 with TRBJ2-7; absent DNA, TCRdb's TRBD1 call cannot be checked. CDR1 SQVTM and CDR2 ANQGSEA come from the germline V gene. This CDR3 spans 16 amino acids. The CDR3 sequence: CSIPNATGQGRGEQYF.

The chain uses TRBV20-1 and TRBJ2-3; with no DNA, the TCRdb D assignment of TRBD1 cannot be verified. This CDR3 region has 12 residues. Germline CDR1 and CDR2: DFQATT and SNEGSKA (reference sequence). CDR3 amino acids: CSAAQGPDTQYF.

CDR3 protein: CAISIRGGYTF. This chain joins TRBV10-3 and TRBJ1-2; the D call of TRBD1 rests on TCRdb alone, since no DNA is present to check it. This CDR3 is 11 amino acids long. CDR1 is ENHRY, CDR2 SYGVKD, per germline.

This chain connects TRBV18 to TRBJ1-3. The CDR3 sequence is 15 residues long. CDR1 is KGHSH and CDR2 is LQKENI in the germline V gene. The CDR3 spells CASLAGTDSGNTIYF.

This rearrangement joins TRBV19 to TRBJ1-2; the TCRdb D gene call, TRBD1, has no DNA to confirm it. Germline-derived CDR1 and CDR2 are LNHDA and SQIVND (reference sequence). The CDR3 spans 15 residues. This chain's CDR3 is CASSPSRDSFYGYTF.

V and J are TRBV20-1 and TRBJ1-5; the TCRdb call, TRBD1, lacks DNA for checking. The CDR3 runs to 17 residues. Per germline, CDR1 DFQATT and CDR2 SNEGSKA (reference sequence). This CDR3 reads CSARDRRRHVGNQPQHF.

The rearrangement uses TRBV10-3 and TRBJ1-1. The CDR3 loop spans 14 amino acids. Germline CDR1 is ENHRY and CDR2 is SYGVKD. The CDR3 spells CAISESRGNTEAFF.

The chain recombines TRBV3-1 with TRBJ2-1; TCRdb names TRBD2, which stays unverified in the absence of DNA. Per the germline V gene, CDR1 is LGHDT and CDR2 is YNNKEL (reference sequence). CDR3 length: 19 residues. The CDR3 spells CASSQASGLAGLSYNEQFF.

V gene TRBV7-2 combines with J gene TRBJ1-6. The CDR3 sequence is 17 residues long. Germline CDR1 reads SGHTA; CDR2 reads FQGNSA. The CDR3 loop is CASSLEVGGPRNSPLHF. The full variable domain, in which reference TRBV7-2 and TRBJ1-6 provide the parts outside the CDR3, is GAGVSQSPSNKVTEKGKDVELRCDPISGHTALYWYRQSLGQGLEFLIYFQGNSAPDKSGLPSDRFSAERTGGSVSTLTIQRTQQEDSAVYLCASSLEVGGPRNSPLHFGNGTRLTVT.

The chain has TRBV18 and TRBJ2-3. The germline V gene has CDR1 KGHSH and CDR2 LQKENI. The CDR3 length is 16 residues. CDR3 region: CASSPPRTASTDTQYF.

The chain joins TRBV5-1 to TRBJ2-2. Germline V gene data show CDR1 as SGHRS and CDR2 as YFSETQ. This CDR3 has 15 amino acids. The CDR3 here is CASSLEVGYTGELFF.

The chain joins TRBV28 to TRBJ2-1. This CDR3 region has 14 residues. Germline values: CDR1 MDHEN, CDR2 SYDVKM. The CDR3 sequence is CASSLLHNYNEQFF. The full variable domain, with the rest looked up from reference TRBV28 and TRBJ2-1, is DVKVTQSSRYLVKRTGEKVFLECVQDMDHENMFWYRQDPGLGLRLIYFSYDVKMKEKGDIPEGYSVSREKKERFSLILESASTNQTSMYLCASSLLHNYNEQFFGPGTRLTVL.